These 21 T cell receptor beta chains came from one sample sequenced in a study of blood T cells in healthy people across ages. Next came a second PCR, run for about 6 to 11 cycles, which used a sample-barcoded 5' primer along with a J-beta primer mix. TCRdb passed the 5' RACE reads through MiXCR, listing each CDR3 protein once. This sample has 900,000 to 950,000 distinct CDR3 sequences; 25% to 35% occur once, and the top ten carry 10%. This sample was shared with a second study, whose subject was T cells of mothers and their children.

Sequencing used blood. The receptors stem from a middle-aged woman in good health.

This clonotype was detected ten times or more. The DNA of the CDR3 is TGCGCCAGCAGCTCGGGACCTGCCTCTGGGGCCAACGTCCTGACTTTC. The encoded protein is CASSSGPASGANVLTF. The chain links TRBV5-1 to TRBJ2-6; D might be TRBD1 or TRBD2, each matching 5 bases. The CDR3 totals 16 residues. The V end lost 3 bases, the J end lost 0 bases, and 10 bases lay between the germline ends. In germline, CDR1 is SGHRS, CDR2 YFSETQ.

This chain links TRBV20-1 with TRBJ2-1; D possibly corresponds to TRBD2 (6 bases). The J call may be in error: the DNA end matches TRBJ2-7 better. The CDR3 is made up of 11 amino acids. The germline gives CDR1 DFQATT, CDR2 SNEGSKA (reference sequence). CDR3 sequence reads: CSGGDLNEQYF. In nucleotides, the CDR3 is TGCAGTGGGGGGGACCTTAATGAGCAGTACTTC.

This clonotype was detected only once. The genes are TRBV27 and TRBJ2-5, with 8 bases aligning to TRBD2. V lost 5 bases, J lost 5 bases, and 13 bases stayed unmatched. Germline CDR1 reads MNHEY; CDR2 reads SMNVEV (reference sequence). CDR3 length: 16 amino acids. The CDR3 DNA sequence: TGTGCCAGCAGTCCGTTTTCGGGGGGGGAGGAGGAGACCCAGTACTTC. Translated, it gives CASSPFSGGEEETQYF.

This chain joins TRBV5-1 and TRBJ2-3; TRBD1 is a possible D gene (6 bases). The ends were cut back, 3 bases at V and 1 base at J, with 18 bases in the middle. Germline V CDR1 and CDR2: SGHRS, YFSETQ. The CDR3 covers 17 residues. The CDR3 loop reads CASSYPVNRVGTDTQYF. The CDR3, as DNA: TGCGCCAGCAGCTACCCCGTGAACAGGGTGGGCACAGATACGCAGTATTTT.

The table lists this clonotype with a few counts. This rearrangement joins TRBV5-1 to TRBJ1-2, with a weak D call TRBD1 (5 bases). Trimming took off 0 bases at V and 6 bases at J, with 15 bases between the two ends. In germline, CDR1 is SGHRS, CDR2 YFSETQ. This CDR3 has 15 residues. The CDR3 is CASSLAQGNRDGYTF. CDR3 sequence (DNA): TGCGCCAGCAGCTTGGCCCAGGGCAATCGTGATGGCTACACCTTC.

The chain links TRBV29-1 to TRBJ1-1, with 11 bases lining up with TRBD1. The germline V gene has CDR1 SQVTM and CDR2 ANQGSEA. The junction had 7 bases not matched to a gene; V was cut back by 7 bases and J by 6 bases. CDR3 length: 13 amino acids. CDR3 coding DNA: TGCAGCGCTTTGGGACAGGGGGAATCTGAAGCTTTCTTT. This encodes CSALGQGESEAFF.

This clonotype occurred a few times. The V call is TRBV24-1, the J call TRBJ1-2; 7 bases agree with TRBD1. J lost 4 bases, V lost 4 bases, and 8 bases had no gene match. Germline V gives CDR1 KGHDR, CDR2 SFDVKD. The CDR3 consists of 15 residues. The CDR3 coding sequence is TGTGCCACCAGTGACACAGGGGAGGGCGGCTATGGCTACACCTTC. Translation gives CATSDTGEGGYGYTF.

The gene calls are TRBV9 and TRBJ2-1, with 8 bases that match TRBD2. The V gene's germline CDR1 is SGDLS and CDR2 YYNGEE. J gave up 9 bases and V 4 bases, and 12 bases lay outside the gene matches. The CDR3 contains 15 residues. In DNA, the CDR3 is TGTGCCAGCAGCTTACCTAGCGGGTATTCGACTGAGCAGTTCTTC. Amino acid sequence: CASSLPSGYSTEQFF. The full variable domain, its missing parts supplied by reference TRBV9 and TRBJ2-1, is DSGVTQTPKHLITATGQRVTLRCSPRSGDLSVYWYQQSLDQGLQFLIQYYNGEERAKGNILERFSAQQFPDLHSELNLSSLELGDSALYFCASSLPSGYSTEQFFGPGTRLTVL.

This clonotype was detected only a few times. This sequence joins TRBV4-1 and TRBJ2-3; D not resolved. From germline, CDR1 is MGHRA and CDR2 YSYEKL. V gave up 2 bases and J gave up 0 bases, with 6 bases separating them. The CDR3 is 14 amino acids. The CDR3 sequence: CASSQTLSTDTQYF. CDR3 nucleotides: TGCGCCAGCAGCCAAACCCTCAGCACAGATACGCAGTATTTT.

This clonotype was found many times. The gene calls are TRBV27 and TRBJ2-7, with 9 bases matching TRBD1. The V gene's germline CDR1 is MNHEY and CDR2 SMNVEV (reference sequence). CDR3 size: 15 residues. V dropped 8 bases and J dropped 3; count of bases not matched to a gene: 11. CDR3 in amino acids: CASGRSRTGDYEQYF. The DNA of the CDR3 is TGTGCCAGCGGGCGGTCGAGGACAGGGGACTACGAGCAGTACTTC.

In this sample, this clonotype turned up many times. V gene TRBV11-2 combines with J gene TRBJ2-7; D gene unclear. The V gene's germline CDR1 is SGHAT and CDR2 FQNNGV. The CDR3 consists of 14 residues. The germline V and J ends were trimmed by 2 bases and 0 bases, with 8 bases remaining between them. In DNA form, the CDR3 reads TGTGCCAGCAGCTTAACCGACGGCTCCTACGAGCAGTACTTC. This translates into CASSLTDGSYEQYF.

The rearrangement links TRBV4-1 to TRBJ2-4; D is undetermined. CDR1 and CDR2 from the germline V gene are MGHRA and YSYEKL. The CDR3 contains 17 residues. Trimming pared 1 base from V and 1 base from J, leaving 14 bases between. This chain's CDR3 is CASSQGHLDGAKNIQYF. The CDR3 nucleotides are TGCGCCAGCAGCCAAGGCCACCTAGACGGGGCCAAAAACATTCAGTACTTC.

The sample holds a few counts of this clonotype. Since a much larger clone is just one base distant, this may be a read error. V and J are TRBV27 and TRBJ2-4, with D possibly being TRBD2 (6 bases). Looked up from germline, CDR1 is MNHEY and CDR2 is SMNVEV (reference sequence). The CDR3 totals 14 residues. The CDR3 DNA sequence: TGTGCCAGCAGTTTGGGAGGAACCAAAAGCATTCAGTACTTC. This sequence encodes CASSLGGTKSIQYF.

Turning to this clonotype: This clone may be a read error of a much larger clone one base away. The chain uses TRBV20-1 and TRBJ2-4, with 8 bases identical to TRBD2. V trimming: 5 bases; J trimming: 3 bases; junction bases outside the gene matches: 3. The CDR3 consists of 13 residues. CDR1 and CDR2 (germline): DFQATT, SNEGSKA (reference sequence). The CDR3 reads CSAAAGVKNIQYF. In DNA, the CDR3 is TGCAGTGCTGCAGCGGGGGTCAAAAACATTCAGTACTTC.

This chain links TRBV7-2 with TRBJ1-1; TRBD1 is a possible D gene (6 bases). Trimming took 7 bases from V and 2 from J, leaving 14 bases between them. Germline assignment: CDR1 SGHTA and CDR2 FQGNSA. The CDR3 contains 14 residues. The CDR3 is CASTPWTDNTEAFF. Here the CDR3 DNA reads TGTGCCAGCACCCCTTGGACAGATAACACTGAAGCTTTCTTT.

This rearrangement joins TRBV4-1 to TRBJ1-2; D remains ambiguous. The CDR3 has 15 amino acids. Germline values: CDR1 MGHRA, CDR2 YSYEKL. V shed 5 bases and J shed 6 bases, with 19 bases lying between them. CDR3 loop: CASSIAGPSNHGYTF. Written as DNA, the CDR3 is TGCGCCAGCAGCATCGCTGGACCGTCGAACCATGGCTACACCTTC.

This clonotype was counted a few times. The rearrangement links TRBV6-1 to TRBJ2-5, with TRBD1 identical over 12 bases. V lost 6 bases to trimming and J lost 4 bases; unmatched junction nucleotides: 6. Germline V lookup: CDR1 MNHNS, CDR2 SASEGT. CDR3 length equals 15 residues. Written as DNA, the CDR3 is TGTGCCAGCAGGGGGACAGGGGGCGTAGGAGAGACCCAGTACTTC. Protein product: CASRGTGGVGETQYF.

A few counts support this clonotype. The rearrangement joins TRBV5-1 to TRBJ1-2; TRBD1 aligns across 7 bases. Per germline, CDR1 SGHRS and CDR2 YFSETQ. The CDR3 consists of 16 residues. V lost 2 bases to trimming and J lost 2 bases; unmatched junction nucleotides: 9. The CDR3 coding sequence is TGCGCCAGCAGCTTAGGACAGGACCAAATAAACTATGGCTACACCTTC. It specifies CASSLGQDQINYGYTF.

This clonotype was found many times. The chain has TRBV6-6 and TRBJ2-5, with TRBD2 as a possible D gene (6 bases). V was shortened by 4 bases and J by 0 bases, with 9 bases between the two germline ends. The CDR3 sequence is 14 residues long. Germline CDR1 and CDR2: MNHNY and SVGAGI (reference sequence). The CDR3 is CASSFSGYQETQYF. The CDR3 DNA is TGTGCCAGCAGTTTCAGCGGGTACCAAGAGACCCAGTACTTC.

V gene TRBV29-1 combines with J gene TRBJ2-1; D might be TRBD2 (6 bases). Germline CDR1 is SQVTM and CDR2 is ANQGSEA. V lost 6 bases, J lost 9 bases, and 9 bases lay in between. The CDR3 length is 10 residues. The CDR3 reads CSVTSGEQFF. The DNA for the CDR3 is TGCAGCGTGACTAGTGGTGAGCAGTTCTTC.

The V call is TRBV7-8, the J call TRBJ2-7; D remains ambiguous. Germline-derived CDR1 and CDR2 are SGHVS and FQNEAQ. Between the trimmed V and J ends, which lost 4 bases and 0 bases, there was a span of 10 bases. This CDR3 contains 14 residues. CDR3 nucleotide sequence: TGTGCCAGCAGCTATAAAGAGTACTCCTACGAGCAGTACTTC. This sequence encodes CASSYKEYSYEQYF.